These 27 T cell receptor beta chains were sequenced from one sample in a study of T cell responses to AZD1222 COVID-19 vaccine. Sequencing was performed with immunoSEQ multiplex PCR; in TCRdb, only in-frame clones are kept and a portion is missing. The sample yields roughly 160,000 clones, roughly 85% seen once. This material consisted of peripheral blood, taken 28 days after the second AZD1222 dose. The receptor set was obtained from an adult who received the AZD1222 COVID-19 vaccine.

This chain links TRBV5-5 with TRBJ2-1, with 10 bases lining up with TRBD1. CDR1 is SGHKS, CDR2 YYEKEE, per germline (reference sequence). CDR3 size: 16 residues. V was clipped by 0 bases and J by 4 bases; unmatched bases: 4. The CDR3 region has the DNA TGTGCCAGCAGCTTGGCCGGGACAGGGGTATACAATGAGCAGTTCTTC. Translated: CASSLAGTGVYNEQFF. The variable domain in full, completed from reference TRBV5-5 and TRBJ2-1, reads DAGVTQSPTHLIKTRGQQVTLRCSPISGHKSVSWYQQVLGQGPQFIFQYYEKEERGRGNFPDRFSARQFPNYSSELNVNALLLGDSALYLCASSLAGTGVYNEQFFGPGTRLTVL.

V usage is TRBV7-9 and J usage is TRBJ2-3; D possibly corresponds to TRBD1 (6 bases). The germline V gene encodes CDR1 SEHNR and CDR2 FQNEAQ (reference sequence). The CDR3 consists of 15 residues. Between the trimmed V and J ends, which lost 6 bases and 1 base, there was a span of 14 bases. In nucleotides, the CDR3 is TGTGCCAGCAGGAACAGGGTTAGTGGCACAGATACGCAGTATTTT. Translation gives CASRNRVSGTDTQYF.

Only one count was recorded for this clone. This chain joins TRBV4-1 and TRBJ2-6; the match to TRBD1 covers 10 bases. The germline gives CDR1 MGHRA, CDR2 YSYEKL. The CDR3 extends over 16 amino acids. V was pared by 4 bases and J by 2 bases, with 2 bases of the junction left unmatched. The CDR3 DNA follows: TGCGCCAGCAGCCTTGACAGGGGGCCTGGGGCCAACGTCCTGACTTTC. The encoded protein is CASSLDRGPGANVLTF.

The rearrangement links TRBV7-2 to TRBJ2-6; perhaps TRBD2 as D (7 bases). This CDR3 comprises 16 residues. Looked up from germline, CDR1 is SGHTA and CDR2 is FQGNSA. V was trimmed by 5 bases and J by 4 bases, leaving 15 bases between them. DNA for the CDR3: TGTGCCAGCAGCCGGGCGGGGGCAGTGGGGGCCAACGTCCTGACTTTC. Protein product: CASSRAGAVGANVLTF.

The gene calls are TRBV30 and TRBJ2-7, with TRBD1 as a possible D gene (5 bases). Germline V gene sequence: CDR1 GTSNPN, CDR2 SVGIG (reference sequence). CDR3 length: 15 residues. Between the trimmed V and J ends, which lost 4 bases and 2 bases, there was a span of 18 bases. CDR3 sequence (DNA): TGTGCCTGGACCCCCGGACAACAGCCCACCTACGAGCAGTACTTC. Its translation: CAWTPGQQPTYEQYF.

V gene TRBV4-3 combines with J gene TRBJ1-2; TRBD1 might be the D (5 bases). The germline CDR1 and CDR2 sequences are LGHNA and YSLEER. The CDR3 is 16 amino acids. V dropped 3 bases and J dropped 8 bases, with 22 bases sitting between them. The CDR3 region is CASSQEAGVLARGYTF. CDR3 coding DNA: TGCGCCAGCAGCCAGGAGGCGGGGGTTCTAGCTAGAGGCTACACCTTC.

The rearrangement links TRBV4-1 to TRBJ1-3; D is unresolved. Trimming pared 0 bases from V and 4 bases from J, leaving 4 bases between. CDR3 size: 13 residues. The germline V gene has CDR1 MGHRA and CDR2 YSYEKL. The DNA for the CDR3 is TGCGCCAGCAGCCAAGATCGCGGAAACACCATATATTTT. Translated: CASSQDRGNTIYF.

V gene TRBV28 combines with J gene TRBJ1-1; 9 bases match TRBD1. The J segment lost 4 bases and the V segment lost 0 bases, leaving 15 bases of the junction unmatched. Germline-derived CDR1 and CDR2 are MDHEN and SYDVKM. There are 19 residues in the CDR3. The CDR3 here is CASSLWRGQGHVRSTEAFF. CDR3 in DNA: TGTGCCAGCAGTTTATGGAGGGGACAGGGACACGTTAGGAGCACTGAAGCTTTCTTT.

Of note for this clone: One end of the junction varies from germline; a read error may be responsible. The genes are TRBV23-1 and TRBJ1-1; D ambiguous. TRBV23-1 carries the ORF label, with uncertain function. The CDR3 is made up of 11 amino acids. CDR3 DNA: TGTTGGCGGACGAGCAACACTGAAGCTTTCTTT. Protein: CWRTSNTEAFF.

The chain carries TRBV19 and TRBJ2-1, with D possibly being TRBD1 (5 bases). Trimming took 7 bases from V and 2 from J, leaving 15 bases between them. Germline V CDR1 and CDR2: LNHDA, SQIVND (reference sequence). The CDR3 totals 15 residues. The CDR3 here is CASTQSPGPYNEQFF. CDR3 DNA: TGTGCCAGTACCCAATCCCCAGGGCCCTACAATGAGCAGTTCTTC.

The chain couples TRBV5-1 to TRBJ1-2; TRBD1 matches at 9 bases. This CDR3 spans 15 amino acids. Trimming removed 4 bases from V and 8 bases from J; junction bases left unmatched: 12. CDR1 and CDR2 (germline): SGHRS, YFSETQ. The DNA of the CDR3 is TGCGCCAGCAGCCCTCTAGGACAGGGGATGGAGGGCTACACCTTC. Residues: CASSPLGQGMEGYTF. The full variable domain, its missing parts supplied by reference TRBV5-1 and TRBJ1-2, is KAGVTQTPRYLIKTRGQQVTLSCSPISGHRSVSWYQQTPGQGLQFLFEYFSETQRNKGNFPGRFSGRQFSNSRSEMNVSTLELGDSALYLCASSPLGQGMEGYTFGSGTRLTVV.

This chain uses TRBV4-3 with TRBJ1-3; D remains unclear. Trimming took 0 bases from V and 4 from J, leaving 1 base between them. CDR1 is LGHNA, CDR2 YSLEER, per germline. This CDR3 comprises 12 residues. Here the CDR3 DNA reads TGCGCCAGCAGCCAAGAGGGAAACACCATATATTTT. It codes for CASSQEGNTIYF.

The V and J genes are TRBV30 and TRBJ1-5; D remains unclear. The CDR3 totals 14 residues. Trimming took off 2 bases at V and 5 bases at J, with 13 bases between the two ends. Germline CDR1 GTSNPN, CDR2 SVGIG (reference sequence). The CDR3, as DNA: TGTGCCTGGAGTTCGATATCGTCGGATCAGCCCCAGCATTTT. This encodes CAWSSISSDQPQHF.

As concerns this clone: Other DNA sequences of this sample code for an identical CDR3. This rearrangement joins TRBV5-1 to TRBJ2-2; D remains unclear. This CDR3 is 14 amino acids long. V gave up 0 bases and J gave up 1 base, with 4 bases separating them. The V gene's germline CDR1 is SGHRS and CDR2 YFSETQ. The CDR3 DNA reads as TGCGCCAGCAGCTTGGATGGGAACACCGGGGAGCTGTTTTTT. This codes for CASSLDGNTGELFF.

The chain is built from TRBV18 and TRBJ2-1, with TRBD2 as a possible D gene (6 bases). CDR1 is KGHSH and CDR2 is LQKENI in the germline V gene. The CDR3 sequence is 15 residues long. The V gene lost 3 bases and the J gene lost 10 bases, with 19 bases spanning the gap. The DNA for the CDR3 is TGTGCCAGCTCACCGGGCGGGGCAGGCTTGGGCGAGCAGTTCTTC. This codes for CASSPGGAGLGEQFF.

This chain links TRBV19 with TRBJ2-1, with a tentative D call TRBD2 (7 bases). Germline values: CDR1 LNHDA, CDR2 SQIVND (reference sequence). Trimming took off 7 bases at V and 0 bases at J, with 13 bases between the two ends. The CDR3 has 15 residues. Here the CDR3 reads CASNPGGISYNEQFF. The CDR3 DNA follows: TGTGCCAGTAACCCGGGGGGCATCTCCTACAATGAGCAGTTCTTC.

This clone was seen a single time. The chain carries TRBV7-9 and TRBJ2-3; D perhaps matches TRBD2 (7 bases). Deletions cut 5 bases from V and 0 bases from J, with 15 bases between. This CDR3 has 16 residues. Germline values: CDR1 SEHNR, CDR2 FQNEAQ (reference sequence). The DNA for the CDR3 is TGTGCCAGCAGCACATTTGGGGGGGCAAGCACAGATACGCAGTATTTT. Amino acid sequence: CASSTFGGASTDTQYF.

The chain uses TRBV11-2 and TRBJ1-2; D gene uncertain. V was trimmed by 1 base and J by 6 bases, leaving 9 bases between them. CDR1 and CDR2 from the germline V gene are SGHAT and FQNNGV. This CDR3 contains 13 residues. This chain's CDR3 is CASSLGGRNGYTF. CDR3 in DNA: TGTGCCAGCAGCTTAGGTGGTAGGAATGGCTACACCTTC.

This clone appeared a single time. The chain uses TRBV3-1 (or the pseudogene TRBV3-2) and TRBJ1-6; 8 bases map to TRBD1. Germline trimming cut 4 bases from V and 13 bases from J; bases unmatched to any gene: 9. The CDR3 is 14 amino acids. CDR1 is LGHDT, CDR2 YNNKEL, per germline (reference sequence). The CDR3 sequence is CASSPGQGTFPLHF. CDR3 bases: TGTGCCAGCAGCCCTGGACAGGGTACTTTCCCCCTCCACTTT.

This rearrangement joins TRBV15 to TRBJ2-5, with a weak D call TRBD2 (6 bases). CDR3 length: 14 residues. V lost 5 bases and J 5 bases, leaving 15 bases between the germline ends. CDR1 is LNHNV and CDR2 is YYDKDF in the germline V gene (reference sequence). The CDR3 is CATSAERGFETQYF. In DNA form, the CDR3 reads TGTGCCACCAGCGCCGAACGGGGGTTTGAGACCCAGTACTTC.

The gene calls are TRBV5-1 and TRBJ1-3, with D unclear. CDR3 size: 13 residues. Trimming left V 2 bases short and J 4 bases short, with 7 bases between. Germline CDR1 and CDR2: SGHRS and YFSETQ. The CDR3 nucleotides read TGCGCCAGCAGCTTAACAGCCGGAAACACCATATATTTT. Its protein is CASSLTAGNTIYF.

Written as DNA, the CDR3 is TGTGCCAGCAGTAAAGGGACACCACCCTCCTACGAGCAGTACTTC. It encodes CASSKGTPPSYEQYF. The gene calls are TRBV27 and TRBJ2-7; a weak D match, TRBD1 (6 bases). Trimming took off 5 bases at V and 0 bases at J, with 14 bases between the two ends. CDR1 and CDR2 from the germline V gene are MNHEY and SMNVEV (reference sequence). The CDR3 extends over 15 amino acids.

This chain uses TRBV18 with TRBJ1-1; 7 bases are shared with TRBD1. Germline assignment: CDR1 KGHSH and CDR2 LQKENI. The CDR3 covers 16 residues. V shed 5 bases, J shed 0 bases, and the junction held 9 bases outside the gene matches. The CDR3 loop reads CASSGDPGQLNTEAFF. DNA for the CDR3: TGTGCCAGCTCAGGAGACCCGGGACAGTTGAACACTGAAGCTTTCTTT.

The chain recombines TRBV5-6 with TRBJ1-5; no reliable D call. Germline CDR1 is SGHDT and CDR2 is YYEEEE. CDR3 length: 13 residues. The V gene lost 2 bases and the J gene lost 8 bases, with 11 bases spanning the gap. As DNA, the CDR3 is TGTGCCAGCAGCTTTGGGGTTGGGGAGCCCCAGCATTTT. It codes for CASSFGVGEPQHF.

V and J are TRBV5-5 and TRBJ1-1, with TRBD1 as a possible D gene (5 bases). CDR3 length: 15 amino acids. CDR1 is SGHKS and CDR2 is YYEKEE in the germline V gene (reference sequence). The ends were cut back, 2 bases at V and 4 bases at J, with 15 bases in the middle. CDR3 in DNA: TGTGCCAGCAGCTTCATCCGAGAGAGGGGCACTGAAGCTTTCTTT. Translated: CASSFIRERGTEAFF.

The V call is TRBV10-1, the J call TRBJ1-5; TRBD1 is a possible D gene (5 bases). The CDR3 is 13 amino acids. Germline CDR1 is WNHNN and CDR2 is SYGVQD (reference sequence). V was pared by 3 bases and J by 5 bases, with 8 bases between. The CDR3 DNA is TGCGCCAGCAGTGAATGGGGGGATCAGCCCCAGCATTTT. It encodes CASSEWGDQPQHF.

This clone was recorded only once. The chain combines TRBV5-6 with TRBJ1-1; D is undetermined. This CDR3 is built from 12 residues. Trimming shortened V by 1 base and J by 3 bases, and 4 bases separated the two germline ends. Germline-derived CDR1 and CDR2 are SGHDT and YYEEEE. Here the CDR3 reads CASSLLDTEAFF. In nucleotides, the CDR3 is TGTGCCAGCAGCTTGCTGGACACTGAAGCTTTCTTT.